The entry below describes one TCR beta chain. The antigen is undetermined. This record comes from a study of T-cell memory formation after mild COVID-19. Study-level results: The main location of contracting CD4+ clones was CM and EM, and that of contracting CD8+ clones was EMRA. Contracting clones from day 15 to 85 had balanced CD4/CD8; later expanders favoured CD4+.

The germline V gene has CDR1 MNHEY and CDR2 SVGAGI. The CDR3 loop spans 15 amino acids. V lost 5 bases, J lost 4 bases, and 6 bases stayed unmatched. MiXCR was run by TCRdb on the 5' RACE reads, yielding one entry per CDR3 protein. The sample has about 430,000 distinct CDR3 sequences; more than 20% are singletons. V and J are TRBV6-5 and TRBJ2-1; TRBD1 agrees at 9 bases. The receptor was isolated from an adult woman who had mild COVID-19 (a few samples of this study predate the infection). Cell type and time point are not known. The sequenced sample was PBMCs or a T cell subset sorted from them (not recorded which). The chain's CDR3 is CASSPDRGQYNEQFF. The CDR3 nucleotides read TGTGCCAGCAGTCCGGACAGGGGCCAATACAATGAGCAGTTCTTC.